The 9 T cell receptor beta chains presented below share a single source sample, sequenced in a study of technical replicates of blood from a handful of donors. This table comes from immunoSEQ multiplex PCR, and its TCRdb copy is limited to in-frame clones, with some not included. The table includes more than 50,000 clones, around nine tenths detected once. The sample consisted of PBMCs. Receptor source: a human donor in good health. Some clones in this sample may be carry-over from other donors' samples.

The chain employs TRBV10-3 and TRBJ2-1; TRBD2 matches at 9 bases. The junction had 12 bases not matched to a gene; V was cut back by 3 bases and J by 9 bases. The CDR3 length is 16 residues. Germline V gene lookup returns CDR1 ENHRY and CDR2 SYGVKD. The CDR3 is CAISEAGTSLGGEQFF. The CDR3 DNA is TGTGCCATCAGTGAAGCCGGGACTAGCTTAGGGGGTGAGCAGTTCTTC.

V usage is TRBV25-1 and J usage is TRBJ2-4; the D is unclear. This CDR3 region has 17 residues. Germline CDR1 is MGHDK and CDR2 is SYGVNS. V lost 0 bases and J lost 0, with 12 bases in between. CDR3 DNA: TGTGCCAGCAGTGAATATGGTGGCACCCCAGCCAAAAACATTCAGTACTTC. It is translated as CASSEYGGTPAKNIQYF.

The chain links TRBV7-8 to TRBJ1-4; 7 bases map to TRBD1. Germline V gives CDR1 SGHVS, CDR2 FQNEAQ. The junction had 3 bases not matched to a gene; V was cut back by 3 bases and J by 5 bases. The CDR3 runs to 14 residues. The CDR3 is CASSLGQRNEKLFF. The CDR3, as DNA: TGTGCCAGCAGCTTGGGACAGCGGAATGAAAAACTGTTTTTT.

This chain uses TRBV6-1 with TRBJ1-1, with a possible D match to TRBD1 (6 bases). Germline CDR1 reads MNHNS; CDR2 reads SASEGT. The ends were cut back, 0 bases at V and 4 bases at J, with 12 bases in the middle. This CDR3 comprises 15 residues. For the CDR3, the DNA is TGTGCCAGCAGTGAAGCGGGGGTCAGGGGCACTGAAGCTTTCTTT. Protein product: CASSEAGVRGTEAFF.

The V and J genes are TRBV4-1 and TRBJ1-5; the D is unclear. The CDR3 runs to 13 residues. Germline V lookup: CDR1 MGHRA, CDR2 YSYEKL. Trimming removed 0 bases from V and 6 bases from J, with 6 bases in between. The CDR3 region is CASSQERGQPQHF. For the CDR3, the DNA is TGCGCCAGCAGCCAAGAAAGAGGTCAGCCCCAGCATTTT.

The chain recombines TRBV5-4 with TRBJ2-1, with 8 bases matching TRBD2. Germline V gene data show CDR1 as SGHNT and CDR2 as YYREEE (reference sequence). V gave up 4 bases and J gave up 9 bases; unmatched junction bases: 12. The CDR3 runs to 15 residues. The CDR3 coding sequence is TGTGCCAGCAGCGCCACGGGACTAGGCGTGGCTGAGCAGTTCTTC. Amino acids: CASSATGLGVAEQFF.

The chain is built from TRBV5-1 and TRBJ2-1; 13 bases map to TRBD2. The CDR3 runs to 15 residues. V lost 2 bases and J lost 4; bases outside the gene matches: 0. Germline V gene lookup returns CDR1 SGHRS and CDR2 YFSETQ. The CDR3 loop is CASSLLAGGYNEQFF. The CDR3 DNA reads TGCGCCAGCAGCTTACTAGCGGGAGGGTACAATGAGCAGTTCTTC.

V usage is TRBV4-1 and J usage is TRBJ2-1; weak D call: TRBD1 (6 bases). The ends were cut back, 1 base at V and 7 bases at J, with 17 bases in the middle. The CDR3 has 16 residues. Per the germline V gene, CDR1 is MGHRA and CDR2 is YSYEKL. The CDR3 region is CASSQVPGEIVNEQFF. DNA of the CDR3: TGCGCCAGCAGCCAAGTGCCAGGGGAGATAGTGAATGAGCAGTTCTTC.

The V gene is TRBV7-6, the J gene TRBJ1-1; D ambiguous. Between the trimmed V and J ends, which lost 10 bases and 0 bases, there was a span of 21 bases. Looked up from germline, CDR1 is SGHVS and CDR2 is FNYEAQ. The CDR3 length is 16 residues. CDR3 in amino acids: CATRRSLLNMNTEAFF. CDR3 bases: TGTGCCACCCGGCGGTCGCTTCTGAATATGAACACTGAAGCTTTCTTT.